This T cell receptor beta chain derives from a study of cytomegalovirus exposure and HLA in healthy donors. The study, taken as a whole, reports: Earlier findings revealed that most TCR beta V segments proved productive either about 87% or about 30% of the time. It was reported that the classifier diagnosed cytomegalovirus status with high specificity and sensitivity in both the original and validation cohorts. Sequencing depth roughly uniform across donors was assumed in presence/absence analyses.

Amplification used 60 Vbeta primers and 13 Jbeta primers. Original methodology: Tens of millions of unique TCR beta chains, roughly 11 million of them shared, were counted by a later analysis. The assay was immunoSEQ multiplex PCR, and TCRdb's table has in-frame clones only and misses some. V, J and clone size were drawn from that table, and D and trimming were deduced from the DNA. The table shows 95,000 to 150,000 clones, with 50% to 80% occurring only once. This clone was seen a few times. Antigen specificity is unknown. The receptor comes from a middle-aged woman in good health and CMV-seropositive. The sequencing sample was made of PBMCs.

CDR3 sequence: CASSTGQGIGYTF. The CDR3 DNA follows: TGTGCCAGCAGTACCGGACAGGGAATCGGCTACACCTTC. This sequence joins TRBV27 and TRBJ1-2; 8 bases map to TRBD1. The V gene end was trimmed by 5 bases and the J gene end by 8 bases; junction bases not matched to a gene: 7. CDR3 length: 13 amino acids. Germline CDR1 is MNHEY and CDR2 is SMNVEV (reference sequence).